These 19 T cell receptor beta chains originate from one sample sequenced in a study of CD8 T cells in Susac syndrome. RNA in amounts of roughly 0.5 to 1 ug was reverse transcribed with random hexamers. TCRdb reprocessed the immunoSEQ multiplex PCR reads via MiXCR and lists one record per CDR3 protein. The sample lists hundreds of thousands of distinct CDR3 sequences; 65% to 90% were seen once. Sequencing input: CD8+ T cells from PBMCs. The receptor set was obtained from a human donor with multiple sclerosis.

The rearrangement links TRBV23-1 to TRBJ1-1; 8 positions match TRBD1. TRBV23-1 qualifies as an ORF whose function is uncertain. The CDR3 is 15 amino acids. V shed 1 base, J shed 9 bases, and the junction held 10 bases outside the gene matches. CDR3 coding DNA: TGCGCCAGCAGTCAATGTCGGTCAGGGGGCGAAAAAGCTTTCTTT. It codes for CASSQCRSGGEKAFF.

The chain carries TRBV28 and TRBJ1-1; 9 bases agree with TRBD1. The CDR3 has 14 residues. From germline, CDR1 is MDHEN and CDR2 SYDVKM. Trimming took 10 bases from V and 4 from J; bases not matched to a gene: 10. CDR3 sequence reads: CATETQTGGTEAFF. DNA of the CDR3: TGTGCCACCGAGACTCAGACAGGGGGCACTGAAGCTTTCTTT.

J is TRBJ1-2 and V is TRBV19; TRBD1 matches at 8 bases. The V gene's germline CDR1 is LNHDA and CDR2 SQIVND (reference sequence). CDR3 size: 12 residues. The J segment lost 4 bases and the V segment lost 7 bases, leaving 2 bases of the junction unmatched. The CDR3 protein is CASTGQVYGYTF. CDR3 DNA: TGTGCCAGTACGGGACAGGTCTATGGCTACACCTTC.

The genes are TRBV4-3 and TRBJ1-4, with D perhaps TRBD1 (5 bases). The germline gives CDR1 LGHNA, CDR2 YSLEER. CDR3 length: 17 residues. Trimming removed 4 bases from V and 7 bases from J, with 22 bases in between. The CDR3 region has the DNA TGCGCCAGCAGCCTGGAGGCTTGGGACTCCGGGGGTGAAAAACTGTTTTTT. This encodes CASSLEAWDSGGEKLFF.

The chain uses TRBV27 and TRBJ2-3; TRBD2 matches at 7 bases. Germline CDR1 MNHEY, CDR2 SMNVEV (reference sequence). J was trimmed by 2 bases and V by 2 bases; bases with no gene match: 7. The CDR3 runs 16 residues. CDR3 in amino acids: CASSLVLAEYTDTQYF. CDR3 in DNA: TGTGCCAGCAGTTTAGTCCTAGCGGAGTACACAGATACGCAGTATTTT.

The CDR3 sequence is CASSLVPGQGAYNEQFF. DNA for the CDR3: TGTGCCAGCAGTTTAGTCCCGGGACAGGGGGCGTATAATGAGCAGTTCTTC. This chain links TRBV28 with TRBJ2-1, with 12 bases aligning to TRBD1. The junction had 9 bases not matched to a gene; V was cut back by 2 bases and J by 7 bases. Germline V gene data show CDR1 as MDHEN and CDR2 as SYDVKM. The CDR3 is made up of 17 amino acids.

This clonotype showed up many times. The gene calls are TRBV7-9 and TRBJ2-3; unclear D gene. Trimming left V 2 bases short and J 0 bases short, with 0 bases between. The CDR3 covers 12 residues. Germline V gene lookup returns CDR1 SEHNR and CDR2 FQNEAQ (reference sequence). The CDR3 bases are TGTGCCAGCAGCTTAAGCACAGATACGCAGTATTTT. Its translation is CASSLSTDTQYF. The full variable domain, completed using reference TRBV7-9 and TRBJ2-3, is DTGVSQNPRHKITKRGQNVTFRCDPISEHNRLYWYRQTLGQGPEFLTYFQNEAQLEKSRLLSDRFSAERPKGSFSTLEIQRTEQGDSAMYLCASSLSTDTQYFGPGTRLTVL.

The V gene is TRBV12-3 or TRBV12-4, the J gene TRBJ1-2, with D uncertain. The V end was cut by 1 base, the J end by 5 bases, with 14 bases between. The CDR3 is 15 amino acids. The CDR3 loop reads CASSLGPVRMYGYTF. CDR3 sequence (DNA): TGTGCCAGCAGTTTAGGTCCGGTGCGGATGTATGGCTACACCTTC.

V and J are TRBV27 and TRBJ2-1; 8 positions match TRBD2. The CDR3 sequence is 16 residues long. The V gene's germline CDR1 is MNHEY and CDR2 SMNVEV (reference sequence). The trim removed 0 bases at V and 9 bases at J, leaving 10 bases unmatched. CDR3 sequence reads: CASSLSPSGGLGEQFF. DNA of the CDR3: TGTGCCAGCAGTTTATCTCCATCGGGAGGGTTGGGTGAGCAGTTCTTC.

The CDR3, as DNA: TGTGCCAGTAGTACCAGGGGGGCTAGCAATCAGCCCCAGCATTTT. It specifies CASSTRGASNQPQHF. The chain combines TRBV19 with TRBJ1-5, with TRBD1 matching over 7 bases. Germline-derived CDR1 and CDR2 are LNHDA and SQIVND (reference sequence). The CDR3 spans 15 residues. The V segment lost 4 bases and the J segment 0 bases; nucleotides outside the gene matches: 3. The whole variable domain, filled in from reference TRBV19 and TRBJ1-5, reads DGGITQSPKYLFRKEGQNVTLSCEQNLNHDAMYWYRQDPGQGLRLIYYSQIVNDFQKGDIAEGYSVSREKKESFPLTVTSAQKNPTAFYLCASSTRGASNQPQHFGDGTRLSIL.

Only one count was recorded for this clonotype. This chain uses TRBV4-1 with TRBJ2-1; TRBD2 agrees at 12 bases. V shed 1 base and J 7 bases; nucleotides not matched to a gene: 8. This CDR3 is built from 17 residues. The germline V gene has CDR1 MGHRA and CDR2 YSYEKL. The CDR3, as DNA: TGCGCCAGCAGCCAAGGTCTAGCGGGAGGGCCCTTTAATGAGCAGTTCTTC. Translated: CASSQGLAGGPFNEQFF.

The V gene is TRBV19, the J gene TRBJ1-1; tentative D call: TRBD1 (5 bases). Trimming took 3 bases from V and 3 from J, leaving 11 bases between them. Germline V CDR1 and CDR2: LNHDA, SQIVND (reference sequence). The CDR3 consists of 14 residues. CDR3 bases: TGTGCCAGTAGTATCTTTCAGGGTTACACTGAAGCTTTCTTT. Translation: CASSIFQGYTEAFF.

This sequence joins TRBV9 and TRBJ2-7, with 7 nucleotides matching TRBD2. Germline loops: CDR1 SGDLS, CDR2 YYNGEE. Trimming at V came to 0 bases and at J to 3 bases, leaving 3 bases not matched to a gene. This CDR3 is built from 14 residues. The CDR3 loop reads CASSVATGGYEQYF. The CDR3 nucleotides are TGTGCCAGCAGCGTAGCTACGGGGGGCTACGAGCAGTACTTC.

The rearrangement links TRBV28 to TRBJ2-1; TRBD1 matches at 9 bases. From germline, CDR1 is MDHEN and CDR2 SYDVKM. The trim removed 6 bases at V and 5 bases at J, leaving 17 bases unmatched. The CDR3 is made up of 18 amino acids. As DNA, the CDR3 is TGTGCCAGCAGGCTTACCCTACAGGGGGCGATTGGGAACAATGAGCAGTTCTTC. Protein product: CASRLTLQGAIGNNEQFF.

V is TRBV12-3 or TRBV12-4 and J is TRBJ2-7, with D unresolved. V was trimmed by 7 bases and J by 3 bases, leaving 13 bases between them. The CDR3 has 13 residues. The CDR3 coding sequence is TGTGCCAGCACCCCAGCTATAAACTACGAGCAGTACTTC. This encodes CASTPAINYEQYF.

The chain employs TRBV7-9 and TRBJ1-2, with no clear D. V was trimmed by 2 bases and J by 8 bases, leaving 15 bases between them. This CDR3 spans 14 amino acids. Germline CDR1 SEHNR, CDR2 FQNEAQ (reference sequence). The CDR3 coding sequence is TGTGCCAGCAGCTTAAGTGAGGGTCTGCGAGGCTACACCTTC. This sequence encodes CASSLSEGLRGYTF. Drawing the rest from reference TRBV7-9 and TRBJ1-2, the complete variable domain is DTGVSQNPRHKITKRGQNVTFRCDPISEHNRLYWYRQTLGQGPEFLTYFQNEAQLEKSRLLSDRFSAERPKGSFSTLEIQRTEQGDSAMYLCASSLSEGLRGYTFGSGTRLTVV.

The V gene is TRBV5-1, the J gene TRBJ2-7, with no clear D. The CDR3 length is 13 residues. The ends were cut back, 0 bases at V and 5 bases at J, with 9 bases in the middle. Germline V gene lookup returns CDR1 SGHRS and CDR2 YFSETQ. This CDR3 is CASSLVMANEQYF. Written as DNA, the CDR3 is TGCGCCAGCAGCTTGGTTATGGCAAACGAGCAGTACTTC.

This rearrangement joins TRBV28 to TRBJ1-2; D is perhaps TRBD1 (5 bases). The CDR3 contains 18 residues. The ends were cut back, 6 bases at V and 5 bases at J, with 28 bases in the middle. Germline CDR1 MDHEN, CDR2 SYDVKM. The CDR3 protein is CASSQSAQAGPMEYGYTF. The CDR3 DNA reads as TGTGCCAGCAGCCAATCCGCACAGGCGGGGCCGATGGAGTATGGCTACACCTTC.

The chain is built from TRBV11-2 and TRBJ2-1; unclear D gene. This CDR3 region has 12 residues. Trimming left V 1 base short and J 8 bases short, with 6 bases between. Germline V gene sequence: CDR1 SGHAT, CDR2 FQNNGV. The CDR3 sequence: CASSLGSHEQFF. In DNA form, the CDR3 reads TGTGCCAGCAGCTTAGGCAGCCATGAGCAGTTCTTC. The full variable domain, its missing parts supplied by reference TRBV11-2 and TRBJ2-1, is EAGVAQSPRYKIIEKRQSVAFWCNPISGHATLYWYQQILGQGPKLLIQFQNNGVVDDSQLPKDRFSAERLKGVDSTLKIQPAKLEDSAVYLCASSLGSHEQFFGPGTRLTVL.